This T cell receptor (beta chain) was sequenced during a study of multiple sclerosis patients with progressive multifocal leukoencephalopathy. The study's findings and limits: In most PML patients, TRB repertoires appeared less diverse by entropy. TRBV and TRBJ usage showed no common pattern when PML developed.

The CDR3 contains 15 residues. The V and J ends lost 1 base and 1 base respectively, with 10 bases between them. CDR1 and CDR2 (germline): LGHNA, YNFKEQ. Synthetic inline TR CDR3 controls covering all V-J pairings were spiked into each PCR. The table came from immunoSEQ multiplex PCR; TCRdb's copy has only in-frame clones and leaves some out. The data show around 27,000 clones, nearly 90% seen once. With regard to this clone: The antigen is unknown.

The time point: around 13 months of natalizumab therapy. T1 and T2 blood were collected at 6 and 12 months of natalizumab. Here the sequenced sample was PBMCs, taken from a patient treated with natalizumab. This clonotype originated in a human donor with multiple sclerosis. The V and J genes are TRBV4-2 and TRBJ1-1, with D perhaps TRBD1 (5 bases). The DNA for the CDR3 is TGTGCCAGCAGCCAAGTAGGGGTGGGGAACACTGAAGCTTTCTTT. Amino acids: CASSQVGVGNTEAFF.